The T cell receptor beta chain described here comes from a study of prognosis after radiotherapy for stage I lung cancer. Worth noting for this clonotype: Just one base apart from a much larger clone, this may be a read error.

TCR beta CDR3 was amplified from genomic DNA by two-round multiplex PCR. The first PCR round targeted every TRBV and TRBJ gene with specific primers. Using its own MiXCR run on the multiplex PCR reads, TCRdb lists one record per CDR3 protein. The data hold 9,500 to 15,000 distinct CDR3 sequences, with 54% observed a single time. The sequencing here drew on PBMCs, taken before or after stereotactic body radiation therapy (not recorded which). The clonotype comes from a donor over 45 with non-small cell lung cancer.

The CDR3 loop is CASSYLESGTVSTKQFF. CDR3 DNA: TGTGCCAGCAGTTACCTAGAGTCCGGGACAGTGAGTACTAAGCAGTTCTTC. This sequence joins TRBV6-4 and TRBJ2-1; 7 nucleotides agree with TRBD1. Trimming took 5 bases from V and 11 from J; bases not matched to a gene: 21. The CDR3 consists of 17 residues. CDR1 is MRHNA, CDR2 SNTAGT, per germline.